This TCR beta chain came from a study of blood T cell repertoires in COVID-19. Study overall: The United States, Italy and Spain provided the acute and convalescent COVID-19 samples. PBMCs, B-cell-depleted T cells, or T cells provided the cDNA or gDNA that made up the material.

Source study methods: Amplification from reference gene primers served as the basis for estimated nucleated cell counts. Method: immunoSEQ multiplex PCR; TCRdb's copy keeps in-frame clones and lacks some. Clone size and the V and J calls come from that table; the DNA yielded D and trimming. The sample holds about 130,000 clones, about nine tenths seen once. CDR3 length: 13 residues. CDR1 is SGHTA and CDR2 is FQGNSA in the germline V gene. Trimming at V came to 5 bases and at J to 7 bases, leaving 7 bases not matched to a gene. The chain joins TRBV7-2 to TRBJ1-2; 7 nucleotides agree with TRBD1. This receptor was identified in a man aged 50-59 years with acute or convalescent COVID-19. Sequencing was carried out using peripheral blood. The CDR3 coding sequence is TGTGCCAGCAGCCCTAACAGGGGTGGTGGCTACACCTTC. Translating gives CASSPNRGGGYTF.